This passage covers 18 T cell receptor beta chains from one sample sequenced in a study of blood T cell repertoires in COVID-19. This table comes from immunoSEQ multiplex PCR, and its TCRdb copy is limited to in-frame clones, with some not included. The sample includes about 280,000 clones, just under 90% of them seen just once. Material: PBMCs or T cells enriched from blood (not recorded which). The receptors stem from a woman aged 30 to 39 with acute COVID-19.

In DNA form, the CDR3 reads TGTGCCAGCAGCGTAGGGGGACTAGCGTCCTACGAGCAGTACTTC. Its protein is CASSVGGLASYEQYF. This chain uses TRBV9 with TRBJ2-7, with 10 bases aligning to TRBD2. The CDR3 sequence is 15 residues long. The germline V gene encodes CDR1 SGDLS and CDR2 YYNGEE. Trimming removed 0 bases from V and 1 base from J; junction bases left unmatched: 1.

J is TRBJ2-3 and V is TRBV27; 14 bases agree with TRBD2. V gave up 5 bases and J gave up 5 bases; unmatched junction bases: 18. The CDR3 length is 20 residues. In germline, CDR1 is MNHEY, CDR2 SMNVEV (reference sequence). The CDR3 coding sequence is TGTGCCAGCAGTGTACTTGGGCCCGGGACTAGCGGGAGCGGTATAGATACGCAGTATTTT. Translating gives CASSVLGPGTSGSGIDTQYF.

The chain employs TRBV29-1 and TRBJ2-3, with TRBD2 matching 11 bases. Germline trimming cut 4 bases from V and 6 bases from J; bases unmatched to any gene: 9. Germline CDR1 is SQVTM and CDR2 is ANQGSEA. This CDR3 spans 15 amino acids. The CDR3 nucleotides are TGCAGCGTTGTAGCGGGAGGGCCACTATCGGATACGCAGTATTTT. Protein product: CSVVAGGPLSDTQYF.

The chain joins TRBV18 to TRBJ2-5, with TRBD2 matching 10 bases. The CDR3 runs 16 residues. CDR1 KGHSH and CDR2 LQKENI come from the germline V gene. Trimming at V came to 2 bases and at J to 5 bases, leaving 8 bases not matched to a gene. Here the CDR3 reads CASSPWASGSTETQYF. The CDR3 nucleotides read TGTGCCAGCTCACCATGGGCTAGCGGGAGTACGGAGACCCAGTACTTC.

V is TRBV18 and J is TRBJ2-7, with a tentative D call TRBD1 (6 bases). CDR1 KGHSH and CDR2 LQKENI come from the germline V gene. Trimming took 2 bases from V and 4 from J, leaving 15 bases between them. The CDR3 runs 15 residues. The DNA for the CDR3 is TGTGCCAGCTCACCATCGCAGGGGTTTTCATACGAGCAGTACTTC. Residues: CASSPSQGFSYEQYF.

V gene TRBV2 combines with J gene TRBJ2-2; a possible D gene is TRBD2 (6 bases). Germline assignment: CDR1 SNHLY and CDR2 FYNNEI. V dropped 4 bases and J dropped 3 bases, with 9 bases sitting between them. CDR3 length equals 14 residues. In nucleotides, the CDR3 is TGTGCCAGCAGTGGCCGGGAGTACACCGGGGAGCTGTTTTTT. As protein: CASSGREYTGELFF.

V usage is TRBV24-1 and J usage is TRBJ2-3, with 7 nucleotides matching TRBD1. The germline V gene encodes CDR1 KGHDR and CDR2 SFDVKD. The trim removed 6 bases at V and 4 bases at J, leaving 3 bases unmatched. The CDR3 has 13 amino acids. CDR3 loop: CATSSGGADTQYF. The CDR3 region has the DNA TGTGCCACCAGTTCAGGGGGAGCAGATACGCAGTATTTT.

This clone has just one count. This CDR3 is CASSYQGADNEQFF. CDR3 in DNA: TGTGCCAGCAGCTATCAGGGGGCGGACAATGAGCAGTTCTTC. The chain is built from TRBV7-2 and TRBJ2-1, with 8 bases matching TRBD1. The V gene's germline CDR1 is SGHTA and CDR2 FQGNSA. V shed 4 bases and J 5 bases; nucleotides not matched to a gene: 4. The CDR3 consists of 14 residues.

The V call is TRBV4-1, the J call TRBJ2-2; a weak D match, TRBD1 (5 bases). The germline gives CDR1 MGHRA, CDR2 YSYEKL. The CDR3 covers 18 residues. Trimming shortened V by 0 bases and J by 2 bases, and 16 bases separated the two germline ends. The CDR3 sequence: CASSQDPGHGGNTGELFF. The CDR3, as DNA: TGCGCCAGCAGCCAAGATCCAGGACACGGTGGTAACACCGGGGAGCTGTTTTTT.

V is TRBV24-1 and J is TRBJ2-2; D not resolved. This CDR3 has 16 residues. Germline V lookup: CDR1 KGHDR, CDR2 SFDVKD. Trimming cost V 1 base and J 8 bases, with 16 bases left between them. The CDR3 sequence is CATSDFGQTTGGELFF. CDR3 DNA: TGTGCCACCAGTGATTTTGGGCAGACCACCGGAGGGGAGCTGTTTTTT.

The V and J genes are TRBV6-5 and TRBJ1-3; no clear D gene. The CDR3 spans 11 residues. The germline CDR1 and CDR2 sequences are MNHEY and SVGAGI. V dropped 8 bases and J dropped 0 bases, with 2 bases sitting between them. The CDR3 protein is CASYSGNTIYF. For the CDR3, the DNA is TGTGCCAGCTACTCTGGAAACACCATATATTTT.

The CDR3 DNA follows: TGCGCCAGCAGCCAAGCTGGACAGGGGGTAATGCCCCTCCACTTT. Translating gives CASSQAGQGVMPLHF. The chain is built from TRBV4-3 and TRBJ1-6; 10 nucleotides agree with TRBD1. The CDR3 has 15 amino acids. Germline V CDR1 and CDR2: LGHNA, YSLEER. The ends lost 1 base at V and 13 bases at J; junction bases unmatched: 7.

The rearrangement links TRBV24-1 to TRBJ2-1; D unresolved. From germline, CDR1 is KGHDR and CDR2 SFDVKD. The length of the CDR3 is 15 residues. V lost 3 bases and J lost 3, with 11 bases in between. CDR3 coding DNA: TGTGCCACCAGTGATGGCGCGGATGTCTACAATGAGCAGTTCTTC. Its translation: CATSDGADVYNEQFF.

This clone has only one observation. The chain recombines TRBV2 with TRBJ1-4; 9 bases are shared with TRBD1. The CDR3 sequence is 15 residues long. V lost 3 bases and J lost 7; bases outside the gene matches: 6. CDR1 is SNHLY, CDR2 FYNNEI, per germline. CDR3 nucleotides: TGTGCCAGCAGTGACACCGGGACAGGGAGTGAAAAACTGTTTTTT. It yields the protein CASSDTGTGSEKLFF.

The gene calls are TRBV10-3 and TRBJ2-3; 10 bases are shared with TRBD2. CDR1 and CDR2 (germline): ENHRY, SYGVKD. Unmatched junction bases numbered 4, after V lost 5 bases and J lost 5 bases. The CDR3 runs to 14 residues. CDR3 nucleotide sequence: TGTGCCATCAGTTCTAGCGGGAGCGAAGATACGCAGTATTTT. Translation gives CAISSSGSEDTQYF.

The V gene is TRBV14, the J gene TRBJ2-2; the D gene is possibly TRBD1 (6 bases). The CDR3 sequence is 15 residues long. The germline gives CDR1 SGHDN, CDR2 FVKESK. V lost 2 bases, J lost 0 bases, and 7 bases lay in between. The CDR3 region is CASSQNRANTGELFF. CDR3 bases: TGTGCCAGCAGCCAAAACAGGGCGAACACCGGGGAGCTGTTTTTT.

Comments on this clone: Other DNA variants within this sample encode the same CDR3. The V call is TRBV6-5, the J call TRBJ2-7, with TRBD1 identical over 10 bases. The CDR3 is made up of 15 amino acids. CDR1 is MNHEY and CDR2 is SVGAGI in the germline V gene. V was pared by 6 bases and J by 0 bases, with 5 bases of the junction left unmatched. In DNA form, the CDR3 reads TGTGCCAGCAGGCCCGGGACAGGGGCCTCCTACGAGCAGTACTTC. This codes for CASRPGTGASYEQYF.

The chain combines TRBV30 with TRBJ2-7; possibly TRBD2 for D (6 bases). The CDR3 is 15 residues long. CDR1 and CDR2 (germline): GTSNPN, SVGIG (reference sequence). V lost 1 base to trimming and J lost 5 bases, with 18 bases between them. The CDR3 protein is CAWSGPSGLAHEQYF. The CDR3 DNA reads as TGTGCCTGGAGTGGCCCCTCGGGACTCGCCCACGAGCAGTACTTC.